The source of this TCR beta chain is a study of identical twins. Study observations and caveats: In cord blood, abundant beta clonotypes had fewer insertions; memory showed no trend.

CDR3 size: 16 residues. The V gene lost 6 bases and the J gene lost 1 base, with 18 bases spanning the gap. The V gene's germline CDR1 is SGDLS and CDR2 YYNGEE. TCRdb analysed the 5' RACE reads with MiXCR anew, one entry per CDR3 protein. The sample holds 450,000 to 650,000 distinct CDR3 sequences, approximately 14% seen once. Details on this clonotype: Antigen specificity is unknown.

The sample also formed part of further work on yellow fever vaccine responses in identical twins.

The sequence was collected from a woman under 30 in good health. The sample comprised CD4+ T cells sorted from blood. The genes are TRBV9 and TRBJ2-3; tentative D call: TRBD2 (6 bases). Here the CDR3 reads CASTIWAGLRTDTQYF. The CDR3 DNA reads TGTGCCAGCACCATATGGGCGGGACTTCGCACAGATACGCAGTATTTT.